The rows below give T cell receptor beta chains drawn from one sample of a study of cytomegalovirus exposure and HLA in healthy donors. Sequenced by immunoSEQ multiplex PCR; TCRdb stores in-frame clones only, minus some. This table holds approximately 100,000 clones, around two thirds found once. Sequenced: PBMCs. The receptor set was obtained from a man aged 45-65 years in good health and CMV-seropositive. CDR3s include the opening cysteine and the closing phenylalanine or tryptophan. Each record gives: clone size, J gene, D gene, V gene, CDR3 protein, CDR3 DNA. D genes are given only for firm matches. A row's size may be missing; if present it is once, few, many or a size class.

.	TRBJ1-2	.	TRBV10-2	CASSEGGYYGYTF	TGCGCCAGCAGTGAGGGGGGGTACTATGGCTACACCTTC
.	TRBJ2-5	.	TRBV14	CASSQGWGGGQTQYF	TGTGCCAGCAGCCAAGGGTGGGGCGGCGGTCAGACCCAGTACTTC
.	TRBJ2-7	.	TRBV4-1	CASSLKGSGGSFYEQYF	TGCGCCAGCAGCCTCAAAGGCTCGGGGGGCAGTTTCTACGAGCAGTACTTC
once	TRBJ1-6	.	TRBV27	CASSFSRSPGPLHF	TGTGCCAGCAGTTTTAGTAGGTCCCCGGGTCCCCTCCACTTT
.	TRBJ2-2	.	TRBV5-1	CASSLLQGTGELFF	TGCGCCAGCAGCCTACTACAGGGAACCGGGGAGCTGTTTTTT
.	TRBJ2-7	.	TRBV5-1	CASSLGHKPYEQYF	TGCGCCAGCAGCTTGGGGCATAAACCCTACGAGCAGTACTTC
.	TRBJ2-7	.	TRBV15	CATSRDYTNRVAEQYF	TGTGCCACCAGCAGAGATTACACAAACAGGGTTGCCGAGCAGTACTTC
.	TRBJ1-3	.	TRBV5-1	CASSRRGTTGNTIYF	TGCGCCAGCAGCCGAAGAGGAACAACAGGAAACACCATATATTTT
.	TRBJ2-5	TRBD1	TRBV18	CASSPTAPTGANQETQYF	TGTGCCAGCTCACCAACTGCCCCGACAGGGGCCAACCAAGAGACCCAGTACTTC
.	TRBJ2-7	TRBD2	TRBV7-6	CASSPKGLAGWYEQYF	TGTGCCAGCAGCCCGAAGGGGCTAGCGGGGTGGTACGAGCAGTACTTC
.	TRBJ1-4	TRBD1	TRBV2	CASSAGGAASEKLFF	TGTGCCAGCAGTGCAGGGGGCGCCGCTAGTGAAAAACTGTTTTTT
.	TRBJ2-3	TRBD2	TRBV14	CASSGLAGGGTDTQYF	TGTGCCAGCAGCGGACTAGCGGGCGGGGGCACAGATACGCAGTATTTT
.	TRBJ1-2	.	TRBV29-1	CSVYLGGQSYTF	TGCAGCGTTTACCTTGGTGGACAGTCCTACACCTTC
.	TRBJ2-7	.	TRBV10-3	CAILRTLVRNEQYF	TGTGCCATCCTCCGGACTCTTGTTCGGAACGAGCAGTACTTC
few	TRBJ2-5	TRBD2	TRBV7-3	CASSLTYGGRGETQYF	TGTGCCAGCAGCTTAACTTATGGCGGGAGAGGGGAGACCCAGTACTTC
few	TRBJ2-1	TRBD2	TRBV4-2	CASSQKVAGDHEQFF	TGTGCCAGCAGCCAAAAGGTAGCGGGAGACCATGAGCAGTTCTTC
.	TRBJ1-2	.	TRBV5-8	CASSLKPARIYGYTF	TGTGCCAGCAGCTTGAAGCCCGCGAGGATCTATGGCTACACCTTC
.	TRBJ1-4	.	TRBV28	CASSQLSGVSSEKLFF	TGTGCCAGCAGTCAACTCTCAGGGGTGTCGAGTGAAAAACTGTTTTTT
.	TRBJ2-7	TRBD2	TRBV30	CAWSRRLAGEQYF	TGTGCCTGGAGTAGAAGACTAGCGGGCGAGCAGTACTTC
few	TRBJ2-3	TRBD2	TRBV5-1	CASSLYTSGGSTDTQYF	TGCGCCAGCAGCTTATACACTAGCGGGGGTAGCACAGATACGCAGTATTTT
.	TRBJ1-4	.	TRBV15	CATSRDTLQGANEKLFF	TGTGCCACCAGCAGAGATACGTTACAGGGAGCTAATGAAAAACTGTTTTTT
few	TRBJ1-6	TRBD1	TRBV4-1	CASSPRTGGIGSPLHF	TGCGCCAGCAGCCCACGGACAGGGGGCATAGGTTCACCCCTCCACTTT
.	TRBJ2-7	TRBD1	TRBV11-2	CASSSRDSGTVQYF	TGTGCCAGCAGCTCCCGGGACAGCGGTACGGTGCAGTACTTC
.	TRBJ1-4	.	TRBV6-1	CASKQGEEKLFF	TGTGCCAGCAAACAGGGAGAGGAAAAACTGTTTTTT
.	TRBJ2-2	.	TRBV2	CASSEMGGRTGELFF	TGTGCCAGCAGTGAAATGGGGGGGCGCACCGGGGAGCTGTTTTTT
.	TRBJ2-1	.	TRBV6-4	CASSPGRLLEQFF	TGTGCCAGCAGCCCGGGGAGGCTATTGGAGCAGTTCTTC
.	TRBJ2-2	TRBD2	TRBV7-2	CASSATSGGGTGELFF	TGTGCCAGCAGCGCGACTAGCGGGGGGGGCACCGGGGAGCTGTTTTTT
.	TRBJ2-5	.	TRBV6-6	CASSSSNGSPPDF	TGTGCCAGCAGTTCATCCAACGGGAGCCCCCCAGACTTC
.	TRBJ1-3	TRBD1	TRBV7-2	CASSLRTGPGNTIYF	TGTGCCAGCAGCTTACGGACAGGGCCAGGAAACACCATATATTTT
few	TRBJ1-1	TRBD1	TRBV19	CASSTFTSPDRSDTEAFF	TGTGCCAGTAGTACTTTCACTTCCCCGGACAGGAGCGACACTGAAGCTTTCTTT
.	TRBJ2-1	.	TRBV7-9	CASSSTAAVRGEQFF	TGTGCCAGCAGCTCGACCGCGGCGGTCCGGGGTGAGCAGTTCTTC
.	TRBJ2-2	.	TRBV9	CASSVDAKPTGELFF	TGTGCCAGCAGCGTAGACGCAAAGCCTACTGGGGAGCTGTTTTTT
.	TRBJ1-2	.	TRBV6-1	CASSDPVAAGVGGYTF	TGTGCCAGCAGTGACCCCGTAGCGGCGGGGGTAGGTGGCTACACCTTC
.	TRBJ2-1	TRBD2	TRBV27	CASSLAGGPFNEQFF	TGTGCCAGCAGTCTAGCGGGAGGGCCCTTCAATGAGCAGTTCTTC
few	TRBJ1-1	TRBD1	TRBV11-1	CASSLRTGQGNTEAFF	TGTGCCAGCAGCCTGAGGACAGGGCAGGGGAACACTGAAGCTTTCTTT
.	TRBJ2-5	TRBD1	TRBV10-3	CAISGQGATQETQYF	TGTGCCATCAGTGGACAGGGGGCGACCCAAGAGACCCAGTACTTC
.	TRBJ2-7	.	TRBV6-5	CASSEQVSYEQYF	TGTGCCAGCAGTGAACAGGTCTCCTACGAGCAGTACTTC
.	TRBJ2-3	.	TRBV19	CASSTEESKDTQYF	TGTGCCAGTAGTACCGAAGAGTCGAAAGATACGCAGTATTTT
.	TRBJ2-7	.	TRBV20-1	CSAPRAHEQYF	TGCAGTGCTCCCAGGGCCCACGAGCAGTACTTC
.	TRBJ2-1	TRBD1	TRBV28	CASSLDRGLGEQFF	TGTGCCAGCAGTTTGGATAGGGGGCTTGGTGAGCAGTTCTTC
.	TRBJ2-7	TRBD2	TRBV7-9	CASSTREAGESIPAYEQYF	TGTGCCAGCAGCACCAGGGAGGCGGGAGAGTCGATTCCTGCCTACGAGCAGTACTTC
.	TRBJ1-4	.	TRBV27	CASSVSGSNEKLFF	TGTGCCAGCAGTGTCTCGGGGTCTAATGAAAAACTGTTTTTT
.	TRBJ2-5	TRBD1	TRBV5-4	CASSPRGRGPRETQYF	TGTGCCAGCAGCCCCAGGGGGCGAGGCCCGCGGGAGACCCAGTACTTC
.	TRBJ2-7	.	TRBV30	CAWGSPLEQYF	TGTGCCTGGGGTAGCCCCCTCGAGCAGTACTTC
.	TRBJ2-3	.	TRBV5-1	CASSRNTLADTQYF	TGCGCCAGCAGCCGAAACACTCTAGCGGATACGCAGTATTTT
.	TRBJ2-2	.	TRBV11-1	CASSLGGRNTGELFF	TGTGCCAGCAGCTTAGGGGGGCGCAACACCGGGGAGCTGTTTTTT
.	TRBJ2-3	TRBD2	TRBV5-6	CASSPLAGGTDTQYF	TGTGCCAGCAGCCCGCTAGCGGGGGGCACAGATACGCAGTATTTT
once	TRBJ2-2	TRBD1	TRBV27	CASRQGAETGELFF	TGTGCCAGTCGACAGGGGGCAGAGACCGGGGAGCTGTTTTTT
.	TRBJ1-5	.	TRBV27	CASSNFSSQHF	TGTGCCAGCAGTAATTTCAGTTCCCAGCATTTT
.	TRBJ1-2	.	TRBV5-4	CASSLVLDGGSGYTF	TGTGCCAGCAGCTTGGTTCTGGACGGGGGATCCGGCTACACCTTC
.	TRBJ1-6	.	TRBV2	CASSERITGSPLHF	TGTGCCAGCAGTGAAAGGATAACGGGTTCACCCCTCCACTTT
.	TRBJ1-1	.	TRBV7-3	CASSRGQQENTEAFF	TGTGCCAGCAGCCGCGGACAGCAGGAGAACACTGAAGCTTTCTTT
once	TRBJ1-5	.	TRBV19	CASSRADSHSNQPQHF	TGTGCCAGTAGCCGAGCGGACAGCCATAGCAATCAGCCCCAGCATTTT
.	TRBJ1-4	TRBD1	TRBV19	CASSPRQGGREKLFF	TGTGCCAGTAGCCCCAGACAGGGGGGCAGGGAAAAACTGTTTTTT
.	TRBJ2-4	.	TRBV7-2	CASSLTGSSKNIQYF	TGTGCCAGCAGCTTAACAGGGAGTTCCAAAAACATTCAGTACTTC
.	TRBJ1-1	TRBD1	TRBV29-1	CSGRGGWTEAFF	TGCAGCGGGAGAGGGGGCTGGACTGAAGCTTTCTTT
.	TRBJ2-2	.	TRBV6-6	CASSYSLLSGGELFF	TGTGCCAGCAGTTACTCGCTTCTTTCGGGCGGGGAGCTGTTTTTT
.	TRBJ2-6	TRBD1	TRBV2	CASSHQRGRSRSSGANVLTF	TGTGCCAGCAGCCATCAAAGGGGGCGAAGTAGAAGCTCTGGGGCCAACGTCCTGACTTTC